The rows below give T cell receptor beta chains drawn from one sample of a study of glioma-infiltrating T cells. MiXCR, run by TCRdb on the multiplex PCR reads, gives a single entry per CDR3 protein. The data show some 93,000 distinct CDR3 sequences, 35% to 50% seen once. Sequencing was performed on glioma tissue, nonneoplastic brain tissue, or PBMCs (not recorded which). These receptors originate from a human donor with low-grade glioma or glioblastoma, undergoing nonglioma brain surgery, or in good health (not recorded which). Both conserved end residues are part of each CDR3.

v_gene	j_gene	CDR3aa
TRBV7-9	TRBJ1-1	CASSLGSMNTEAFF
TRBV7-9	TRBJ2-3	CASSFGVDTQYF
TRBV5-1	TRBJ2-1	CASSRTGSNEQFF
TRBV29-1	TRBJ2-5	CSHVPILGETQYF
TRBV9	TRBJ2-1	CASSVALGNEQFF
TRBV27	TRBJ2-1	CANSLTGTASYEQFF
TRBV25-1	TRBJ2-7	CANSNTPGPAYEQYF
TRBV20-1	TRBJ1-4	CSATPGQDNEKLFF
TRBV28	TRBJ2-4	CASSPTRRGKNIQYF
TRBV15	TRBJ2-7	CATSGTDYEQYF
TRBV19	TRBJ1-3	CASLRDPGRTYSGNTIYF
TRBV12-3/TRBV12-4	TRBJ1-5	CASGDRESNQPQHF
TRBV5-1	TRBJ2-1	CASSLRAGGTNEQFF
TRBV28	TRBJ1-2	CASSLSRAGGHLTF
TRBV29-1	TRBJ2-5	CSVGRQQGTQYF
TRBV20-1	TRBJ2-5	CSARAGGSRGQYF
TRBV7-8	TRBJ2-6	CASSLVPVESSGANVLTF
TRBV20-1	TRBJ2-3	CSARTGEPTDTQYF
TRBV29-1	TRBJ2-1	CSVEDQASREQFF
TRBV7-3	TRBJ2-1	CASSPRPGTEYNEQFF
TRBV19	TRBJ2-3	CASKFQGAEDTQYF
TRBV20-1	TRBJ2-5	CSARRLAGETQYF
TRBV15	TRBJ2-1	CATSRDTGLAGGKQFF
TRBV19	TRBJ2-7	CASSSGSTSYEQYF
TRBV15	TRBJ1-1	CATSSRGNTEAFF
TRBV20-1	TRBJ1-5	CSARVQFSNQPQHF
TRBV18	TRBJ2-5	CASSSNRDGTQYF
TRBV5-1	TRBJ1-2	CASSLTSNYGYTF
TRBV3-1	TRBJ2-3	CASSHWGADTQYF
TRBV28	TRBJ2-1	CASRVTGSRNEQFF
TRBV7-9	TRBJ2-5	CASSFPGLLDNYQETQYF
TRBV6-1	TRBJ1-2	CAGCETGPLGYGYTF
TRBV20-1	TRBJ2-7	CSTRLLAWGHYEQYF
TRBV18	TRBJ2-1	CASSPLVGLAGFDEQFF